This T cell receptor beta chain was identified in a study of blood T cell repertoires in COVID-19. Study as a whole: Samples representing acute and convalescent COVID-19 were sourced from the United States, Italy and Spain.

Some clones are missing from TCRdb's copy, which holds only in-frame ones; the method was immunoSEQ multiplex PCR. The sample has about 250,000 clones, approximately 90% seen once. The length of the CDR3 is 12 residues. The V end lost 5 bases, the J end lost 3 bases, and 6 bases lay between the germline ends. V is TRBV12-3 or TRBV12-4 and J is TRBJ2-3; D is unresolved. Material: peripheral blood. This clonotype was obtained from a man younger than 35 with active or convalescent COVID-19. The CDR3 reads CASSPQTDTQYF. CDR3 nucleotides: TGTGCCAGCAGTCCTCAGACAGATACGCAGTATTTT.